This T cell receptor beta chain came from a study of Graves' ophthalmopathy and Graves' hyperthyroidism. There are many counts of this clonotype. Researchers took RNA transcripts and amplified TCR beta CDR3 regions from them. The authors performed first-round RT-PCR with HTBI primers and then a second-round multiplex PCR. TCRdb analysed the multiplex PCR reads with MiXCR anew, one entry per CDR3 protein. This sample has approximately 500,000 distinct CDR3 sequences, with roughly 14% found just once. The CDR3 runs 14 residues. Per the germline V gene, CDR1 is MNHNS and CDR2 is SASEGT. V lost 5 bases and J lost 4, with 14 bases in between.

Sequenced input: blood. The receptor comes from a woman in her thirties with Graves' ophthalmopathy. The chain joins TRBV6-1 to TRBJ1-2; D gene ambiguous. The CDR3 spells CASSTGFKGYGYTF. The CDR3 region has the DNA TGTGCCAGCAGTACGGGCTTCAAGGGCTATGGCTACACCTTC.